Presented here are 27 T cell receptor beta chains from one specimen sequenced in a study of T cell changes during pregnancy in multiple sclerosis. The table came from immunoSEQ multiplex PCR; TCRdb's copy has only in-frame clones and leaves some out. The sample comprises approximately 36,000 clones, 93% of which are singletons, and about 0.4% rests with the top ten. The sample was CD4+ T cells from peripheral blood mononuclear cells, taken in the first trimester of pregnancy. Receptors were obtained from a female donor with multiple sclerosis, enrolled in a pregnancy study.

The chain couples TRBV4-2 to TRBJ1-5; 7 bases agree with TRBD1. Germline CDR1 is LGHNA and CDR2 is YNFKEQ. The junction had 8 bases not matched to a gene; V was cut back by 4 bases and J by 5 bases. The CDR3 is 15 residues long. The DNA for the CDR3 is TGTGCCAGCAGCCCAGATGGGACAGTTGATCAGCCCCAGCATTTT. This sequence encodes CASSPDGTVDQPQHF.

The chain is built from TRBV21-1 and TRBJ1-5. TRBV21-1 is reported as a pseudogene. This CDR3 is 19 amino acids long. In nucleotides, the CDR3 is TGTGCCAGCAGCAAATCGGGGGGGCGGCGTGGTGTTAGCAATCAGCCCCAGCATTTT. Amino acid sequence: CASSKSGGRRGVSNQPQHF.

This clone is a singleton in its sample. J is TRBJ2-3 and V is TRBV18; weak D call: TRBD2 (5 bases). The CDR3 is 14 residues long. Trimming took off 0 bases at V and 1 base at J, with 5 bases between the two ends. Germline CDR1 and CDR2: KGHSH and LQKENI. CDR3 sequence: CASSPPSGTDTQYF. Here the CDR3 DNA reads TGTGCCAGCTCACCACCTAGCGGCACAGATACGCAGTATTTT. The full variable domain, completed using reference TRBV18 and TRBJ2-3, is NAGVMQNPRHLVRRRGQEARLRCSPMKGHSHVYWYRQLPEEGLKFMVYLQKENIIDESGMPKERFSAEFPKEGPSILRIQQVVRGDSAAYFCASSPPSGTDTQYFGPGTRLTVL.

The chain joins TRBV5-1 to TRBJ1-5; D is possibly TRBD1 (6 bases). The CDR3 totals 20 residues. V lost 4 bases, J lost 2 bases, and 28 bases lay in between. CDR1 and CDR2 from the germline V gene are SGHRS and YFSETQ. CDR3 nucleotide sequence: TGCGCCAGCAGCCCTTGGCCCCCGGGTTCAGGGGCGGCAGGCAATCAGCCCCAGCATTTT. This codes for CASSPWPPGSGAAGNQPQHF.

This clone is a singleton in its sample. The chain couples TRBV6-5 to TRBJ2-5; TRBD2 might be the D (5 bases). Trimming took 2 bases from V and 2 from J, leaving 12 bases between them. The germline CDR1 and CDR2 sequences are MNHEY and SVGAGI. The CDR3 runs 15 residues. This CDR3 is CASSYRKRTQETQYF. The CDR3 nucleotides are TGTGCCAGCAGTTACCGGAAGCGGACTCAAGAGACCCAGTACTTC.

This chain's CDR3 is CASSLLTLAGANEQYF. In nucleotides, the CDR3 is TGTGCCAGCAGTTTATTGACACTAGCGGGAGCGAACGAGCAGTACTTC. This chain links TRBV28 with TRBJ2-7; TRBD2 agrees at 11 bases. From germline, CDR1 is MDHEN and CDR2 SYDVKM. This CDR3 region has 16 residues. After removal of 1 base from V and 5 bases from J, the junction contained 7 bases not matched to a gene. Together with reference TRBV28 and TRBJ2-7, the CDR3 gives the full variable domain: DVKVTQSSRYLVKRTGEKVFLECVQDMDHENMFWYRQDPGLGLRLIYFSYDVKMKEKGDIPEGYSVSREKKERFSLILESASTNQTSMYLCASSLLTLAGANEQYFGPGTRLTVT.

The rearrangement links TRBV10-3 to TRBJ2-4; 7 bases match TRBD1. The germline CDR1 and CDR2 sequences are ENHRY and SYGVKD. There are 11 residues in the CDR3. The J segment lost 14 bases and the V segment lost 10 bases, leaving 11 bases of the junction unmatched. For the CDR3, the DNA is TGTGCCACCCGGGACAGAGTATCCGAGTACTTC. Translating it yields CATRDRVSEYF.

The rearrangement uses TRBV12-1 and TRBJ2-1; the table's D call, TRBD2, has no DNA check behind it. TRBV12-1 is given as a pseudogene. The CDR3 contains 15 residues. This chain's CDR3 is CASSGGGRAGSEQFF. CDR3 coding DNA: TGTGCCAGCAGCGGCGGCGGGAGGGCCGGTAGTGAGCAGTTCTTC.

The chain combines TRBV5-1 with TRBJ2-2; D call uncertain. The CDR3 loop spans 15 amino acids. Germline values: CDR1 SGHRS, CDR2 YFSETQ. V gave up 6 bases and J gave up 3 bases, with 15 bases separating them. This CDR3 is CASNRFLADTGELFF. CDR3 DNA: TGCGCCAGCAATAGGTTCCTGGCGGACACCGGGGAGCTGTTTTTT.

The chain links TRBV10-2 to TRBJ1-5, with D hard to call. Per germline, CDR1 WSHSY and CDR2 SAAADI. V was shortened by 7 bases and J by 0 bases, with 10 bases between the two germline ends. This CDR3 is 14 amino acids long. CDR3 loop: CASKEPSSNQPQHF. DNA for the CDR3: TGCGCCAGCAAAGAGCCAAGTAGCAATCAGCCCCAGCATTTT.

V and J are TRBV5-6 and TRBJ1-6, with TRBD1 matching 8 bases. This CDR3 has 15 amino acids. V lost 3 bases, J lost 7 bases, and 6 bases stayed unmatched. Germline V gene lookup returns CDR1 SGHDT and CDR2 YYEEEE. CDR3 in amino acids: CASSSRQGRNSPLHF. The CDR3 DNA follows: TGTGCCAGCAGCTCCAGACAGGGGCGCAATTCACCCCTCCACTTT.

This clone was detected once. The chain uses TRBV11-2 and TRBJ2-6, with 9 bases that match TRBD1. Germline V gene lookup returns CDR1 SGHAT and CDR2 FQNNGV. V dropped 2 bases and J dropped 1; count of bases not matched to a gene: 6. This CDR3 is built from 18 residues. CDR3: CASSLHGQGLSGANVLTF. Here the CDR3 DNA reads TGTGCCAGCAGCTTACATGGACAGGGGCTATCTGGGGCCAACGTCCTGACTTTC.

This chain uses TRBV4-1 with TRBJ1-2, with 10 bases identical to TRBD1. From germline, CDR1 is MGHRA and CDR2 YSYEKL. Germline trimming cut 1 base from V and 7 bases from J; bases unmatched to any gene: 3. The CDR3 totals 14 residues. The CDR3: CASSQGTGGIGYTF. In nucleotides, the CDR3 is TGCGCCAGCAGCCAAGGGACAGGGGGAATTGGCTACACCTTC.

This chain connects TRBV27 to TRBJ2-1; TRBD1 aligns across 10 bases. CDR3 length equals 16 residues. The germline V gene encodes CDR1 MNHEY and CDR2 SMNVEV (reference sequence). With 7 bases clipped from V and 4 bases from J, the junction kept 10 bases outside the gene matches. The CDR3 spells CASTPWEGQGYNEQFF. The CDR3 nucleotides are TGTGCCAGCACCCCCTGGGAGGGACAGGGGTACAATGAGCAGTTCTTC.

This clone has a single count. V is TRBV4-2 and J is TRBJ2-2, with TRBD2 as a possible D gene (7 bases). The CDR3 is made up of 14 amino acids. V was clipped by 7 bases and J by 5 bases, with 14 bases between them. Germline values: CDR1 LGHNA, CDR2 YNFKEQ. The DNA of the CDR3 is TGTGCCAGCAACCGGGGGGCCGATACCGGGGAGCTGTTTTTT. Translated, it gives CASNRGADTGELFF.

This clone was observed a single time. The rearrangement links TRBV6-1 to TRBJ2-1, with 10 nucleotides matching TRBD2. The CDR3 is 17 amino acids. The germline V gene encodes CDR1 MNHNS and CDR2 SASEGT. Trimming at V came to 2 bases and at J to 8 bases, leaving 12 bases not matched to a gene. The CDR3 nucleotides are TGTGCCAGCAGTGAATTTCTAAGCGGGGGGGGTATTTATGAGCAGTTCTTC. It codes for CASSEFLSGGGIYEQFF.

Concerning this clone itself: Because the CDR3's place on the DNA is in doubt, the DNA is left out and the CDR3 is given as listed by TCRdb. The chain recombines TRBV27 with TRBJ2-7; the DNA was not compared with TRBD1, the D call given in the table. CDR1 and CDR2 (germline): MNHEY, SMNVEV (reference sequence). Inclusive of both ends, the CDR3 amounts to 16 amino acids. The CDR3 is CASSFGAGQGTYEQYF.

V gene TRBV30 combines with J gene TRBJ2-7, with D possibly being TRBD1 (6 bases). Germline CDR1 GTSNPN, CDR2 SVGIG (reference sequence). The germline V and J ends were trimmed by 2 bases and 7 bases, with 15 bases remaining between them. The CDR3 runs 13 residues. This CDR3 reads CAWSPDSLREQYF. The CDR3 DNA follows: TGTGCCTGGAGTCCGGACAGCCTCAGGGAGCAGTACTTC.

The chain recombines TRBV28 with TRBJ2-7; TRBD2 might be the D (6 bases). V lost 3 bases, J lost 0 bases, and 9 bases lay in between. The CDR3 has 14 residues. Germline assignment: CDR1 MDHEN and CDR2 SYDVKM. DNA for the CDR3: TGTGCCAGCAGTTTGGCGGGGTACTCCTACGAGCAGTACTTC. This gives the protein CASSLAGYSYEQYF.

The chain links TRBV19 to TRBJ2-1; a weak D match, TRBD2 (5 bases). Trimming stripped 4 bases from V and 2 bases from J, with 12 bases between. This CDR3 spans 15 amino acids. Germline CDR1 and CDR2: LNHDA and SQIVND (reference sequence). The CDR3 coding sequence is TGTGCCAGTAGTAAAGACTACCAAACCTACAATGAGCAGTTCTTC. This sequence encodes CASSKDYQTYNEQFF.

The V gene is TRBV4-3, the J gene TRBJ2-2; 8 nucleotides align to TRBD1. Germline CDR1 and CDR2: LGHNA and YSLEER. After removal of 8 bases from V and 7 bases from J, the junction contained 9 bases not matched to a gene. The CDR3 has 14 residues. The CDR3 is CASSLDRAVGELFF. In DNA form, the CDR3 reads TGCGCCAGCTCCCTGGACAGGGCGGTCGGGGAGCTGTTTTTT.

Only one count was recorded for this clone. This chain's CDR3 is CASSVEGGDSYEQYF. The CDR3 nucleotides read TGTGCCAGCAGCGTAGAAGGCGGGGACTCCTACGAGCAGTACTTC. The V and J genes are TRBV9 and TRBJ2-7, with D tentatively TRBD2 (6 bases). The CDR3 loop spans 15 amino acids. Trimming took 0 bases from V and 0 from J, leaving 10 bases between them. Germline assignment: CDR1 SGDLS and CDR2 YYNGEE.

The rearrangement links TRBV7-9 to TRBJ1-2, with 8 nucleotides matching TRBD1. Germline CDR1 SEHNR, CDR2 FQNEAQ (reference sequence). The CDR3 sequence is 13 residues long. Germline trimming cut 5 bases from V and 5 bases from J; bases unmatched to any gene: 4. CDR3 coding DNA: TGTGCCAGCAGCCGACAGGGGTGGTATGGCTACACCTTC. This translates into CASSRQGWYGYTF.

The CDR3 DNA reads as TGTGCCAGCAGTTACTCGGACGGGAGAGGGAATGGCTACACCTTC. It translates to CASSYSDGRGNGYTF. The J gene is TRBJ1-2, the V gene TRBV6-5; the D is unclear. Trimming took off 0 bases at V and 6 bases at J, with 14 bases between the two ends. CDR3 length equals 15 residues. Germline CDR1 and CDR2: MNHEY and SVGAGI.

This clone was seen a handful of times. The gene calls are TRBV7-8 and TRBJ2-7; a weak D match, TRBD2 (5 bases). The germline V gene encodes CDR1 SGHVS and CDR2 FQNEAQ. V was trimmed by 5 bases and J by 7 bases, leaving 18 bases between them. The CDR3 loop spans 14 amino acids. The chain's CDR3 is CASSIRTQDGEQYF. The DNA for the CDR3 is TGTGCCAGCAGCATTCGGACTCAGGATGGAGAGCAGTACTTC.

The rearrangement joins TRBV7-7 to TRBJ1-1; 7 nucleotides align to TRBD1. CDR1 SSHAT and CDR2 FNYEAQ come from the germline V gene (reference sequence). The CDR3 has 14 residues. J was trimmed by 7 bases and V by 5 bases; bases with no gene match: 10. CDR3 bases: TGTGCCAGCAGCCCCCTGGAGGGGGCGGGTGAAGCTTTCTTT. This codes for CASSPLEGAGEAFF.

This rearrangement joins TRBV5-1 to TRBJ2-2; 10 nucleotides align to TRBD2. V trimming: 0 bases; J trimming: 6 bases; junction bases outside the gene matches: 2. This CDR3 is built from 15 residues. Germline V gives CDR1 SGHRS, CDR2 YFSETQ. The CDR3 is CASSLGLAGAGELFF. As DNA, the CDR3 is TGCGCCAGCAGCTTGGGGCTAGCGGGAGCCGGGGAGCTGTTTTTT.